The clone carrying this TCR beta chain showed up just once. Its antigen is as yet unknown. The protocol was immunoSEQ multiplex PCR, while the TCRdb copy is restricted to in-frame clones and leaves out a portion. The repertoire holds 100,000 or so clones, with roughly 84% as singletons. The source of the sample is a study of T cell responses to AZD1222 COVID-19 vaccine. Notes on the study in general: Seropositive AZD1222 recipients at baseline numbered only five or six. No repertoire was sampled before or during the peak T cell response, only after it. Close to half of spike-specific TCRs reportedly recognize unmutated variant regions. The donor group comprised mostly white British people and more females; the analysis possibly underestimated clonal diversity.

V was clipped by 6 bases and J by 7 bases; unmatched bases: 4. The CDR3 has 14 amino acids. Per germline, CDR1 MDHEN and CDR2 SYDVKM. The clonotype was recovered from an adult in good health. The chain is built from TRBV28 and TRBJ1-6, with TRBD1 matching 9 bases. The source material was peripheral blood, sampled on day 0 of AZD1222 vaccination. CDR3 protein: CASRGQGLNSPLHF. CDR3 sequence (DNA): TGTGCCAGCAGGGGACAGGGCCTAAATTCACCCCTCCACTTT.